This record looks at one TCR beta chain sequence and its context. The data originate from a study of cytomegalovirus exposure and HLA in healthy donors. The overall study: Out of fewer than 400 genotyped donors, about 80% belonged to the Caucasian-associated ancestry cluster.

This CDR3 is 15 amino acids long. V lost 6 bases and J lost 13; bases outside the gene matches: 14. The germline V gene encodes CDR1 MNHEY and CDR2 SMNVEV (reference sequence). This PCR relied on a set of 60 Vbeta primers and 13 Jbeta primers. This table comes from immunoSEQ multiplex PCR, and its TCRdb copy is limited to in-frame clones, with some not included. Found here are roughly 93,000 clones, about four fifths of them singletons; the top ten hold about 7.9%. This chain joins TRBV27 and TRBJ2-1; 11 bases fit TRBD2. The TCR was taken from a man aged 25 to 40 in good health and CMV-seronegative. Input material: PBMCs. The CDR3 DNA sequence: TGTGCCAGCAGCCGAATAGCTCTAGCGGGAGGCGAACAGTTCTTC. Protein sequence: CASSRIALAGGEQFF.